This T cell receptor beta chain emerged from a study of blood T cell repertoires in COVID-19. Study as a whole: Sites across the United States, Italy and Spain contributed samples from acute and convalescent COVID-19. Sources were T cells, B-cell-depleted T cells, or PBMCs; the material itself was cDNA or gDNA.

Per germline, CDR1 SGHDN and CDR2 FVKESK. CDR3 length equals 17 residues. The trim removed 1 base at V and 3 bases at J, leaving 10 bases unmatched. Study processing details: Estimation of nucleated cell counts relied on the amplification of reference gene primers. Assay used: immunoSEQ multiplex PCR; TCRdb lists only in-frame clones, some missing. That table gives V, J and clone size, and the DNA gave D and trimming. The sample lists roughly 100,000 clones, approximately 82% occurring once. The TCR sequence derives from an elderly woman with acute or convalescent COVID-19. The chain employs TRBV14 and TRBJ2-5; 8 nucleotides agree with TRBD2. Sequencing was performed on peripheral blood. The CDR3 DNA follows: TGTGCCAGCAGCCAAGGGGGATCACCGGGACTAGAAGAGACCCAGTACTTC. Translating gives CASSQGGSPGLEETQYF.